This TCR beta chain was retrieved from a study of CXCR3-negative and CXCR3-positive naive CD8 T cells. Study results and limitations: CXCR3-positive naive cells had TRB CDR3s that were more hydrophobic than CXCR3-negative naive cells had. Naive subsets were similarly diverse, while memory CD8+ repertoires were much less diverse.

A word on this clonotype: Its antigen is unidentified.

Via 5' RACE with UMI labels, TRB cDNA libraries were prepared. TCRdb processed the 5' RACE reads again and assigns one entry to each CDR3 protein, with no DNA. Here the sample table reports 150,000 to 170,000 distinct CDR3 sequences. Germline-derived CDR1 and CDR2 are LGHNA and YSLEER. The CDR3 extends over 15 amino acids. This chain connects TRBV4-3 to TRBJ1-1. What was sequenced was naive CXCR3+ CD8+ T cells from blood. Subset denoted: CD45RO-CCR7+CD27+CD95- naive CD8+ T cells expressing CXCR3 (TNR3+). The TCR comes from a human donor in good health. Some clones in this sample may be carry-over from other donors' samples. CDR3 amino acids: CASSQDFVQNTEAFF.